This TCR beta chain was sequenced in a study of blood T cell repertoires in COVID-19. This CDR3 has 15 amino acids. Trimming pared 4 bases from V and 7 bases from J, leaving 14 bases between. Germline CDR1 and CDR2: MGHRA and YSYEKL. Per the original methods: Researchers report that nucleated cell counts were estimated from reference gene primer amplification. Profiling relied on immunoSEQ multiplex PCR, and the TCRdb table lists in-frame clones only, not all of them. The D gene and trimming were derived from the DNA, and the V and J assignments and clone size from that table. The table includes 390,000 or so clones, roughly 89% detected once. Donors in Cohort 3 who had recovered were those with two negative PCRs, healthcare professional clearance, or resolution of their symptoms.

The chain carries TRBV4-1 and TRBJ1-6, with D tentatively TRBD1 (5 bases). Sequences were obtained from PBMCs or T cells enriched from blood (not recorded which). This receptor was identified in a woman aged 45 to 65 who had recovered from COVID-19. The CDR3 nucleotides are TGCGCCAGCAGCCCGGAGGGACGGTGGAATTCACCCCTCCACTTT. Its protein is CASSPEGRWNSPLHF.